This T cell receptor (beta chain) was identified in a study of cytomegalovirus exposure and HLA in healthy donors. Study-wide results and limits: Sequencing depth roughly uniform across donors was assumed in presence/absence analyses. The likely origin of a cluster of highly shared sequence variants was a sequencing artifact. Testing in vitro showed a few CMV-associated chains specific for CMV antigens.

It was with 60 Vbeta and 13 Jbeta primers that the PCR ran. Some clones are missing from TCRdb's copy, which holds only in-frame ones; the method was immunoSEQ multiplex PCR. The table shows approximately 150,000 clones, with around 79% occurring only once. The CDR3 has 14 residues. Germline V gene data show CDR1 as SEHNR and CDR2 as FQNEAQ (reference sequence). After removal of 11 bases from V and 2 bases from J, the junction contained 11 bases not matched to a gene. About this clone itself: Its antigen is unidentified.

The clonotype comes from a man in his forties in good health and CMV-seronegative. Sequences were obtained from PBMCs. J is TRBJ2-5 and V is TRBV7-9; 7 nucleotides agree with TRBD2. CDR3 region: CALGGLAVQETQYF. As DNA, the CDR3 is TGTGCCCTCGGGGGGTTGGCAGTACAAGAGACCCAGTACTTC.